The text below deals with one TCR beta chain. This table comes from immunoSEQ multiplex PCR, and its TCRdb copy is limited to in-frame clones, with some not included. The sample lists about 290,000 clones, roughly 89% occurring once. These data are taken from a study of blood T cell repertoires in COVID-19. This clonotype originated in a woman in her twenties or thirties with COVID-19, enrolled during active disease. Sequenced material: peripheral blood.

The CDR3 loop reads CASSALPSGNTIYF. The CDR3 bases are TGTGCCAGCAGTGCTCTTCCCTCTGGAAACACCATATATTTT. The chain is built from TRBV25-1 and TRBJ1-3, with D hard to call. Trimming took off 4 bases at V and 0 bases at J, with 7 bases between the two ends. Germline CDR1 reads MGHDK; CDR2 reads SYGVNS. The CDR3 runs 14 residues.